Each of the 31 T cell receptor beta chains below was sequenced from the same sample in a study of T cell responses to AZD1222 COVID-19 vaccine (dated by TCRdb to 2020 to 2023). Explained via the paper, the time point label denotes: baseline before first vaccination. The method behind the library was the immunoSEQ multiplex PCR assay. Held by TCRdb, this immuneACCESS table contains in-frame sequences only and omits some clones. Under half of the omission traces to an unresolved V gene where checked; the cause of the rest is unknown. A total of approximately 90,000 clones appear in this sample, 85% to 95% of them only once. The ten largest clones take up roughly 13% of the sample. Here the sequenced sample was peripheral blood, taken on day 0 of AZD1222 vaccination. The receptor set was obtained from an adult in good health.

This chain uses TRBV6-5 with TRBJ2-3; D tentatively reads TRBD1 or TRBD2 (5 bases each). CDR1 is MNHEY and CDR2 is SVGAGI in the germline V gene. Trimming removed 4 bases at V and 1 base at J, with 6 bases between. The CDR3 covers 13 residues. This CDR3 reads CASSWDRTDTQYF. The CDR3 bases are TGTGCCAGCAGTTGGGACCGCACAGATACGCAGTATTTT.

V gene TRBV30 combines with J gene TRBJ1-2; TRBD1 matches 9 bases. V shed 7 bases, J shed 13 bases, and the junction held 16 bases outside the gene matches. Germline CDR1 reads GTSNPN; CDR2 reads SVGIG (reference sequence). CDR3 length: 13 residues. CDR3 region: CASLEGQGVRVTF. CDR3 in DNA: TGTGCCTCCCTGGAGGGACAGGGAGTCCGGGTCACCTTC.

The chain joins TRBV27 to TRBJ2-7; 9 nucleotides match TRBD1. This CDR3 region has 15 residues. Losses at the gene ends were 6 bases for V and 1 base for J; bases not matched to a gene: 7. CDR1 is MNHEY, CDR2 SMNVEV, per germline (reference sequence). CDR3 protein: CASRGGQGVSYEQYF. In DNA, the CDR3 is TGTGCCAGCAGAGGGGGACAGGGAGTTTCCTACGAGCAGTACTTC.

The chain carries TRBV4-2 and TRBJ1-5; D possibly corresponds to TRBD1 (6 bases). V was clipped by 3 bases and J by 6 bases, with 21 bases between them. CDR3 length: 17 amino acids. Germline CDR1 and CDR2: LGHNA and YNFKEQ. For the CDR3, the DNA is TGTGCCAGCAGCCACGGCTCAGCACAGGGAAAAAGTCAGCCCCAGCATTTT. Protein sequence: CASSHGSAQGKSQPQHF.

This sequence joins TRBV5-1 and TRBJ1-1, with no clear D. V was clipped by 2 bases and J by 2 bases, with 7 bases between them. Germline CDR1 reads SGHRS; CDR2 reads YFSETQ. The length of the CDR3 is 13 residues. The CDR3 here is CASSFIGNTEAFF. In nucleotides, the CDR3 is TGCGCCAGCAGCTTTATAGGAAACACTGAAGCTTTCTTT.

Here the CDR3 DNA reads TGTGCCAGCAGCTTGGGGACAGGGATAGGGCAGCCCCAGCATTTT. It yields the protein CASSLGTGIGQPQHF. V and J are TRBV5-5 and TRBJ1-5, with 8 bases that match TRBD1. V lost 0 bases and J lost 7; bases outside the gene matches: 6. Looked up from germline, CDR1 is SGHKS and CDR2 is YYEKEE (reference sequence). The CDR3 is 15 residues long. Filled out from reference TRBV5-5 and TRBJ1-5, the complete variable domain reads DAGVTQSPTHLIKTRGQQVTLRCSPISGHKSVSWYQQVLGQGPQFIFQYYEKEERGRGNFPDRFSARQFPNYSSELNVNALLLGDSALYLCASSLGTGIGQPQHFGDGTRLSIL.

The chain has TRBV5-3 and TRBJ1-6; D is unclear. TRBV5-3 is an ORF for which the function is uncertain. The CDR3 loop spans 15 amino acids. Trimming left V 1 base short and J 12 bases short, with 17 bases between. CDR3 in DNA: TGTGCCAGAAGCTTGTTCATCGGGGAAATTCAACCCCTCCACTTT. Its translation is CARSLFIGEIQPLHF.

This clone was detected once. The V and J genes are TRBV7-9 and TRBJ2-7, with D possibly TRBD2 on 6 matching bases. The germline V gene has CDR1 SEHNR and CDR2 FQNEAQ (reference sequence). CDR3 size: 15 residues. V was trimmed by 4 bases and J by 2 bases, leaving 15 bases between them. The CDR3 spells CASSSTSSTTYEQYF. Here the CDR3 DNA reads TGTGCCAGCAGCTCCACTAGCAGTACCACCTACGAGCAGTACTTC. The full variable domain, rest sourced from reference TRBV7-9 and TRBJ2-7, is DTGVSQNPRHKITKRGQNVTFRCDPISEHNRLYWYRQTLGQGPEFLTYFQNEAQLEKSRLLSDRFSAERPKGSFSTLEIQRTEQGDSAMYLCASSSTSSTTYEQYFGPGTRLTVT.

In this sample, this clone turned up once. This chain joins TRBV10-3 and TRBJ2-7; 7 bases map to TRBD1. CDR3 length: 13 residues. V trimming: 10 bases; J trimming: 0 bases; junction bases outside the gene matches: 6. Germline CDR1 reads ENHRY; CDR2 reads SYGVKD. The CDR3 coding sequence is TGTGCCAACGCCGGGACAGACTCCTACGAGCAGTACTTC. Its translation: CANAGTDSYEQYF.

This clone was picked up one time. Other DNA sequences in the sample encode the same CDR3. The V call is TRBV2, the J call TRBJ1-1; no clear D. V shed 4 bases and J shed 0 bases, with 6 bases lying between them. The germline gives CDR1 SNHLY, CDR2 FYNNEI. The CDR3 runs to 13 residues. The CDR3 DNA sequence: TGTGCCAGCAGTGTGGGCCTGAACACTGAAGCTTTCTTT. Its translation: CASSVGLNTEAFF. The complete variable domain, with remaining parts taken from reference TRBV2 and TRBJ1-1, reads EPEVTQTPSHQVTQMGQEVILRCVPISNHLYFYWYRQILGQKVEFLVSFYNNEISEKSEIFDDQFSVERPDGSNFTLKIRSTKLEDSAMYFCASSVGLNTEAFFGQGTRLTVV.

This chain links TRBV7-8 with TRBJ1-5; D gene ambiguous. Germline values: CDR1 SGHVS, CDR2 FQNEAQ. The CDR3 runs 14 residues. Trimming pared 0 bases from V and 6 bases from J, leaving 9 bases between. The CDR3 reads CASSLATGSQPQHF. CDR3 sequence (DNA): TGTGCCAGCAGCTTAGCGACGGGGAGTCAGCCCCAGCATTTT.

The gene calls are TRBV9 and TRBJ2-7; a weak D match, TRBD1 (6 bases). Trimming left V 3 bases short and J 1 base short, with 11 bases between. Germline V gives CDR1 SGDLS, CDR2 YYNGEE. The length of the CDR3 is 14 residues. The CDR3 coding sequence is TGTGCCAGCAGCGGCAGGGGCCGATCCTACGAGCAGTACTTC. Translating it yields CASSGRGRSYEQYF.

This clone is a singleton in its sample. The chain carries TRBV15 and TRBJ2-1; perhaps TRBD2 as D (6 bases). This CDR3 has 15 amino acids. The V end lost 3 bases, the J end lost 6 bases, and 15 bases lay between the germline ends. Germline values: CDR1 LNHNV, CDR2 YYDKDF (reference sequence). The CDR3 nucleotides are TGTGCCACCAGCAGTCGCCCGGGACTGCCCAATGAGCAGTTCTTC. As protein: CATSSRPGLPNEQFF.

As for this clone: The junction does not match germline at one end; this may be a read error. The V gene is TRBV2, the J gene TRBJ2-7, with 11 positions matching TRBD1. The CDR3 totals 15 residues. Germline V gene data show CDR1 as SNHLY and CDR2 as FYNNEI. The CDR3 nucleotides are TGTGCCAGCACTGAAGGGACAGGGGGTTCCTACGAGCAGTACTTC. This translates into CASTEGTGGSYEQYF.

The chain is built from TRBV6-5 and TRBJ2-7; 8 bases fit TRBD1. CDR1 and CDR2 from the germline V gene are MNHEY and SVGAGI. The CDR3 is 15 amino acids. V lost 5 bases and J lost 6; bases outside the gene matches: 12. CDR3 region: CASSRRQGPALEQYF. CDR3 bases: TGTGCCAGCAGTCGACGACAGGGGCCCGCCCTCGAGCAGTACTTC.

J is TRBJ2-5 and V is TRBV7-2; the D gene is possibly TRBD2 (5 bases). In germline, CDR1 is SGHTA, CDR2 FQGNSA. Trimming removed 2 bases from V and 5 bases from J, with 15 bases in between. The CDR3 runs 15 residues. CDR3 bases: TGTGCCAGCAGCTTATCGGCACCGAGGGCGGAGACCCAGTACTTC. Translating gives CASSLSAPRAETQYF.

The chain has TRBV27 and TRBJ2-7; possibly TRBD2 for D (6 bases). CDR1 MNHEY and CDR2 SMNVEV come from the germline V gene (reference sequence). V was cut by 3 bases and J by 2 bases, with 14 bases left in between. The CDR3 totals 15 residues. CDR3 bases: TGTGCCAGCAGTTTGGGGGGAACTGGGGCCTACGAGCAGTACTTC. It codes for CASSLGGTGAYEQYF.

V is TRBV28 and J is TRBJ1-6; D is undetermined. Looked up from germline, CDR1 is MDHEN and CDR2 is SYDVKM. Trimming stripped 6 bases from V and 7 bases from J, with 16 bases between. CDR3 length equals 15 residues. The DNA for the CDR3 is TGTGCCAGCAGACCCCGGAAAGGGAGCAATTCACCCCTCCACTTT. Translated: CASRPRKGSNSPLHF. Full variable domain (outside the CDR3, taken from reference TRBV28 and TRBJ1-6): DVKVTQSSRYLVKRTGEKVFLECVQDMDHENMFWYRQDPGLGLRLIYFSYDVKMKEKGDIPEGYSVSREKKERFSLILESASTNQTSMYLCASRPRKGSNSPLHFGNGTRLTVT.

This sequence joins TRBV6-1 and TRBJ2-7, with TRBD2 matching over 11 bases. CDR1 is MNHNS, CDR2 SASEGT, per germline. There are 20 residues in the CDR3. J lost 4 bases, V lost 2 bases, and 19 bases had no gene match. CDR3 bases: TGTGCCAGCAGTGAATGGGGTGTTGGGCTAGCGGGAGGCTTTTCTTACGAGCAGTACTTC. It is translated as CASSEWGVGLAGGFSYEQYF.

The gene calls are TRBV7-9 and TRBJ1-2; the match to TRBD1 covers 8 bases. Unmatched junction bases numbered 5, after V lost 5 bases and J lost 6 bases. The CDR3 loop spans 13 amino acids. Germline V gene lookup returns CDR1 SEHNR and CDR2 FQNEAQ (reference sequence). The CDR3 region has the DNA TGTGCCAGCAGCCTAGGACAGGGCAATGGCTACACCTTC. Its translation: CASSLGQGNGYTF.

The chain employs TRBV27 and TRBJ1-5; D is ambiguous. Germline CDR1 and CDR2: MNHEY and SMNVEV (reference sequence). The CDR3 runs to 18 residues. The V end was cut by 8 bases, the J end by 0 bases, with 23 bases between. For the CDR3, the DNA is TGTGCCAGCTTAAAAGACTCGGTGAGTACCGTTAGCAATCAGCCCCAGCATTTT. It codes for CASLKDSVSTVSNQPQHF.

The J gene is TRBJ1-5, the V gene TRBV6-6; tentatively, D is TRBD1 (5 bases). Trimming removed 8 bases from V and 3 bases from J, with 14 bases in between. The CDR3 has 14 amino acids. Germline CDR1 MNHNY, CDR2 SVGAGI (reference sequence). The CDR3 loop reads CASLGERHNQPQHF. In DNA, the CDR3 is TGTGCCAGCTTGGGGGAACGGCACAATCAGCCCCAGCATTTT.

The chain couples TRBV11-1 to TRBJ2-4; 9 nucleotides agree with TRBD1. Trimming at V came to 5 bases and at J to 1 base, leaving 6 bases not matched to a gene. Germline-derived CDR1 and CDR2 are SGHAT and FQDESV (reference sequence). The CDR3 contains 16 residues. CDR3 sequence: CASSPGTGWAKNIQYF. The CDR3, as DNA: TGTGCCAGCAGCCCGGGGACAGGGTGGGCCAAAAACATTCAGTACTTC.

This chain joins TRBV27 and TRBJ1-2, with unresolved D. Germline assignment: CDR1 MNHEY and CDR2 SMNVEV (reference sequence). The CDR3 consists of 14 residues. Between the trimmed V and J ends, which lost 3 bases and 1 base, there was a span of 9 bases. The CDR3 loop reads CASSFSRVNYGYTF. The CDR3 nucleotides read TGTGCCAGCAGTTTTTCCCGGGTTAACTATGGCTACACCTTC.

The V gene is TRBV19, the J gene TRBJ1-5; D unresolved. Germline V gene lookup returns CDR1 LNHDA and CDR2 SQIVND (reference sequence). The ends were cut back, 0 bases at V and 9 bases at J, with 12 bases in the middle. This CDR3 region has 14 residues. For the CDR3, the DNA is TGTGCCAGTAGTATAGATCTTGGGCTCGGGCCCCAGCATTTT. This gives the protein CASSIDLGLGPQHF.

The rearrangement links TRBV24-1 to TRBJ2-2; 8 bases are a match to TRBD1. Germline V gene data show CDR1 as KGHDR and CDR2 as SFDVKD. J gave up 4 bases and V 7 bases, and 1 base lay outside the gene matches. The CDR3 sequence is 13 residues long. This CDR3 reads CATRTGATGELFF. DNA for the CDR3: TGTGCCACCAGGACAGGGGCCACCGGGGAGCTGTTTTTT.

This chain joins TRBV7-2 and TRBJ1-4; a weak D match, TRBD1 (5 bases). The germline gives CDR1 SGHTA, CDR2 FQGNSA. This CDR3 is 14 amino acids long. Deletions cut 1 base from V and 8 bases from J, with 11 bases between. The CDR3 nucleotides are TGTGCCAGCAGCTTAGACGGGGGAGGGGAAAAACTGTTTTTT. Encoded protein: CASSLDGGGEKLFF.

The chain uses TRBV3-1 (or the pseudogene TRBV3-2) and TRBJ1-3; D is ambiguous. The CDR3 extends over 15 amino acids. In germline, CDR1 is LGHDT, CDR2 YNNKEL (reference sequence). V was cut by 3 bases and J by 0 bases, with 9 bases left in between. CDR3 in amino acids: CASSHGSNSGNTIYF. The CDR3 DNA sequence: TGTGCCAGCAGCCATGGTTCGAACTCTGGAAACACCATATATTTT.

The chain combines TRBV19 with TRBJ1-4, with unresolved D. This CDR3 is built from 15 residues. The germline gives CDR1 LNHDA, CDR2 SQIVND (reference sequence). V lost 4 bases, J lost 5 bases, and 14 bases lay in between. CDR3 bases: TGTGCCAGTAGTAGACAACAGCTGCCAAATGAAAAACTGTTTTTT. This sequence encodes CASSRQQLPNEKLFF. Complete variable domain (other parts from reference TRBV19 and TRBJ1-4): DGGITQSPKYLFRKEGQNVTLSCEQNLNHDAMYWYRQDPGQGLRLIYYSQIVNDFQKGDIAEGYSVSREKKESFPLTVTSAQKNPTAFYLCASSRQQLPNEKLFFGSGTQLSVL.

The chain employs TRBV18 and TRBJ2-7; possibly TRBD1 for D (6 bases). The germline V gene has CDR1 KGHSH and CDR2 LQKENI. The length of the CDR3 is 14 residues. V lost 4 bases to trimming and J lost 7 bases, with 17 bases between them. The CDR3 sequence is CASSLQGVGQEQYF. The CDR3 nucleotides are TGTGCCAGCTCACTACAGGGTGTGGGGCAAGAGCAGTACTTC. The full variable domain, rest sourced from reference TRBV18 and TRBJ2-7, is NAGVMQNPRHLVRRRGQEARLRCSPMKGHSHVYWYRQLPEEGLKFMVYLQKENIIDESGMPKERFSAEFPKEGPSILRIQQVVRGDSAAYFCASSLQGVGQEQYFGPGTRLTVT.

The V gene is TRBV6-4, the J gene TRBJ2-7; 7 bases are a match to TRBD2. V shed 3 bases, J shed 5 bases, and the junction held 7 bases outside the gene matches. The CDR3 length is 14 residues. Germline values: CDR1 MRHNA, CDR2 SNTAGT. The CDR3 nucleotides read TGTGCCAGCAGTGAGGAAGCGGGAACCCACGAGCAGTACTTC. Residues: CASSEEAGTHEQYF.